The clone carrying this TCR beta chain was seen repeatedly, ten times or more. Antigen unknown. TCRdb reanalyzed the PCR reads with MiXCR. The data contain fewer than 50,000 clones, approximately 15% of them singletons. Each patient went into thyroid surgery without having received any treatment. The data stem from a study of metastatic and nonmetastatic thyroid tumors. Study-wide context: Both malignant and benign thyroid patients supplied peripheral blood and tumor or nodule tissue samples, across which the repertoires of these patients were then compared.

Study-wide results and caveats: In blood and tumor, TCR beta diversity was reportedly significantly higher in malignant thyroid tumors than in benign nodules.

The germline V gene has CDR1 SNHLY and CDR2 FYNNEI. CDR3 size: 11 residues. V shed 6 bases and J shed 4 bases, with 7 bases lying between them. Sequenced material: blood. The genes are TRBV2 and TRBJ2-7; D unclear. This TCR derives from a female donor with papillary thyroid cancer or a benign thyroid nodule (not recorded which). Some clones in this sample may be carry-over from other donors' samples. The CDR3 loop reads CASSYGYEQYF. CDR3 coding DNA: TGTGCCAGCAGCTACGGGTACGAGCAGTACTTC.